This TCR beta chain was observed in a study of blood T cell repertoires in COVID-19. Study summary: The United States, Italy and Spain were the sources of the acute and convalescent COVID-19 samples. PBMCs, B-cell-depleted T cells, or T cells provided the cDNA or gDNA that made up the material.

As handled by the study authors: From reference gene primer amplification, estimates of nucleated cell counts were derived. The repertoire was sequenced with immunoSEQ multiplex PCR; TCRdb's copy has only in-frame clones and lacks some. That table furnishes V, J and clone size, whereas the DNA furnished D and trimming. This sample has some 30,000 clones, with 70% to 90% found just once. In germline, CDR1 is SGHRS, CDR2 YFSETQ. CDR3 length equals 16 residues. Trimming left V 0 bases short and J 4 bases short, with 14 bases between. The chain couples TRBV5-1 to TRBJ1-3; D perhaps matches TRBD1 (6 bases). Sequences were obtained from peripheral blood. The sequence derives from a human donor in a cohort sampled during active COVID-19. The CDR3 loop reads CASSLELGARGNTIYF. Here the CDR3 DNA reads TGCGCCAGCAGCTTGGAACTGGGGGCAAGAGGAAACACCATATATTTT.